The entry below gives a single TCR beta chain sequence along with its context. This record belongs to a study of T cell responses to AZD1222 COVID-19 vaccine. Sequencing was performed with immunoSEQ multiplex PCR; in TCRdb, only in-frame clones are kept and a portion is missing. In the table there are tens of thousands of clones, around 86% of which are singletons. Germline V gives CDR1 MNHEY, CDR2 SVGEGT. There are 15 residues in the CDR3. V lost 1 base to trimming and J lost 3 bases; unmatched junction nucleotides: 3. The chain recombines TRBV6-2 or TRBV6-3 with TRBJ2-3; 8 bases map to TRBD2. Sequencing was performed on peripheral blood, taken on day 0 of AZD1222 vaccination. This TCR derives from an adult in good health. CDR3 in DNA: TGTGCCAGCAGTTACTTCGGGAGGGCAACAGATACGCAGTATTTT. It encodes CASSYFGRATDTQYF.